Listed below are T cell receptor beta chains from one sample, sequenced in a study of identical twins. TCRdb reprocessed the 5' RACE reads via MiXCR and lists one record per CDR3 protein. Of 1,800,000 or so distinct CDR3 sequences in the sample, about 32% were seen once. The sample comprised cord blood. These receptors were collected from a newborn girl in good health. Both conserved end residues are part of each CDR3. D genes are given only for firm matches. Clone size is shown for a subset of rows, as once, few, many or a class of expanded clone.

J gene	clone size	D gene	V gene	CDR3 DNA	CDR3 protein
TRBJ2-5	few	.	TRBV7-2	TGTGCCAGCAGCTTCCGGACGCATAAAGAGACCCAGTACTTC	CASSFRTHKETQYF
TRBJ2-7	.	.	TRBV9	TGTGCCAGCAGCCTCACAAGTGGGCCATTCCCGGGGTACGAGCAGTACTTC	CASSLTSGPFPGYEQYF
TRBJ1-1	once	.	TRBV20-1	TGCAGTGCTAGAGTTGGGGTCATGAACACTGAAGCTTTCTTT	CSARVGVMNTEAFF
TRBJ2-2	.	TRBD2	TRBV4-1	TGCGCCAGCAGTCAAACTAGCGGAAACACCGGGGAGCTGTTTTTT	CASSQTSGNTGELFF
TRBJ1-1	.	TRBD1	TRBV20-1	TGCAGTGCTACCCGGGACAGGGCCACTGAAGCTTTCTTT	CSATRDRATEAFF
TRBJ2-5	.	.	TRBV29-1	TGCAGCGTTGGGCGGACTGTCAATGAGCAGTACTTC	CSVGRTVNEQYF
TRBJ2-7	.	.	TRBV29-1	TGCAGCGTTAGAGGGCTAGCCCTAGCCGAGCAGTACTTC	CSVRGLALAEQYF
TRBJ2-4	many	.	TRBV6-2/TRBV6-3	TGTGCCAGCAGTTACTCGACGGCAGGAATAGCCAAAAACATTCAGTACTTC	CASSYSTAGIAKNIQYF
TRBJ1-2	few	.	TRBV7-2	TGTGCCAGCAGCCAACTTCGGTTGGGTAGGTGGTATGGCTACACCTTC	CASSQLRLGRWYGYTF
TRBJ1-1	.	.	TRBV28	TGTGCCAGCAGTTTAAGTCTCGTGGGCCGAACGAACACTGAAGCTTTCTTT	CASSLSLVGRTNTEAFF